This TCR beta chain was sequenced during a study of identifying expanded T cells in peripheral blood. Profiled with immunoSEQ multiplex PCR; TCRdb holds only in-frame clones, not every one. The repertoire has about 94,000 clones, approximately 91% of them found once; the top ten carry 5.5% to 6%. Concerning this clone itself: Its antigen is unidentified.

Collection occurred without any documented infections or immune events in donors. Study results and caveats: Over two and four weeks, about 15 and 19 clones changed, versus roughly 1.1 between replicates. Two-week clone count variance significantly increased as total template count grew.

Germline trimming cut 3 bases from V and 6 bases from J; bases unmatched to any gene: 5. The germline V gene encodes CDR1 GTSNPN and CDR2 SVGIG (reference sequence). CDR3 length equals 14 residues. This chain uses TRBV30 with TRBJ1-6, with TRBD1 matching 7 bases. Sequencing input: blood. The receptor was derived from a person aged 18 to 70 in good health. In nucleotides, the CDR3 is TGTGCCTGGAGAGGGGGCATTGTTAATTCACCCCTCCACTTT. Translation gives CAWRGGIVNSPLHF.